This is a list of T cell receptor beta chains from one sample in a study of T cell clonotyping in hematopoietic cell transplantation. Only in-frame clones appear in the TCRdb table, and some are missing; sequencing was by immunoSEQ multiplex PCR. Of tens of thousands of clones listed, around 96% are singletons. Sequencing was performed on peripheral blood mononuclear cells. Source of these receptors: a man aged 30 to 39 in good health. Some clones in this sample may be carry-over from other donors' samples. Both conserved end residues are part of each CDR3. A D gene is named only where the DNA matches it firmly. Clone size is shown for a subset of rows, as once, few, many or a class of expanded clone.

clone size: -; J gene: TRBJ1-1; V gene: TRBV7-6; D gene: -; CDR3 protein: CASSLELREAEAFF; CDR3 DNA: TGTGCCAGCAGCTTAGAGCTGAGGGAGGCTGAAGCTTTCTTT
clone size: -; J gene: TRBJ2-1; V gene: TRBV6-1; D gene: -; CDR3 protein: CASSEAGNEQFF; CDR3 DNA: TGTGCCAGCAGTGAAGCTGGCAATGAGCAGTTCTTC
clone size: -; J gene: TRBJ2-3; V gene: TRBV28; D gene: -; CDR3 protein: CASSLLKGPGGTDTQYF; CDR3 DNA: TGTGCCAGCAGTTTACTTAAAGGGCCTGGGGGCACAGATACGCAGTATTTT
clone size: once; J gene: TRBJ1-4; V gene: TRBV7-8; D gene: -; CDR3 protein: CASSAPPGNEKLFF; CDR3 DNA: TGTGCCAGCAGCGCCCCTCCAGGGAATGAAAAACTGTTTTTT
clone size: -; J gene: TRBJ2-3; V gene: TRBV6-1; D gene: TRBD1; CDR3 protein: CASSDGTGPFTDTQYF; CDR3 DNA: TGTGCCAGCAGTGACGGGACAGGGCCCTTCACAGATACGCAGTATTTT
clone size: -; J gene: TRBJ1-6; V gene: TRBV2; D gene: -; CDR3 protein: CASSTGAPNSPLHF; CDR3 DNA: TGTGCCAGCAGCACCGGGGCCCCGAATTCACCCCTCCACTTT
clone size: -; J gene: TRBJ1-3; V gene: TRBV6-1; D gene: -; CDR3 protein: CASSPTGWGNTIYF; CDR3 DNA: TGTGCCAGCAGTCCCACAGGGTGGGGAAACACCATATATTTT
clone size: -; J gene: TRBJ2-1; V gene: TRBV30; D gene: TRBD2; CDR3 protein: CAWVSALSGRPGEQFF; CDR3 DNA: TGTGCCTGGGTCTCGGCCCTTAGCGGGAGGCCCGGTGAGCAGTTCTTC
clone size: -; J gene: TRBJ2-7; V gene: TRBV5-5; D gene: -; CDR3 protein: CASSLAGGGNYEQYF; CDR3 DNA: TGTGCCAGCAGCTTGGCCGGAGGGGGGAACTACGAGCAGTACTTC
clone size: -; J gene: TRBJ2-7; V gene: TRBV7-8; D gene: TRBD1; CDR3 protein: CASSKNRDSTYEQYF; CDR3 DNA: TGTGCCAGCAGCAAAAACCGGGACAGCACCTACGAGCAGTACTTC
clone size: once; J gene: TRBJ1-1; V gene: TRBV5-1; D gene: -; CDR3 protein: CASSGLTGNTEAFF; CDR3 DNA: TGCGCCAGCAGCGGATTGACAGGAAACACTGAAGCTTTCTTT
clone size: -; J gene: TRBJ1-2; V gene: TRBV5-1; D gene: TRBD1; CDR3 protein: CASRLDRGPYTF; CDR3 DNA: TGCGCCAGCAGACTTGACAGGGGGCCCTACACCTTC
clone size: -; J gene: TRBJ1-2; V gene: TRBV11-2; D gene: TRBD1; CDR3 protein: CASSLGGTGAHYGYTF; CDR3 DNA: TGTGCCAGCAGCTTAGGAGGGACAGGGGCACACTATGGCTACACCTTC
clone size: -; J gene: TRBJ2-3; V gene: TRBV6-1; D gene: -; CDR3 protein: CASGPGLIDTQYF; CDR3 DNA: TGTGCCAGCGGGCCGGGGCTCATAGATACGCAGTATTTT
clone size: -; J gene: TRBJ1-3; V gene: TRBV30; D gene: -; CDR3 protein: CAWNTGELGNTIYF; CDR3 DNA: TGTGCCTGGAACACCGGCGAACTAGGAAACACCATATATTTT
clone size: -; J gene: TRBJ2-6; V gene: TRBV19; D gene: TRBD2; CDR3 protein: CASGKTSGIRVAGANVLTF; CDR3 DNA: TGTGCCAGTGGTAAGACTAGCGGGATCAGGGTAGCTGGGGCCAACGTCCTGACTTTC
clone size: -; J gene: TRBJ2-1; V gene: TRBV9; D gene: -; CDR3 protein: CASSGSSYNEQFF; CDR3 DNA: TGTGCCAGCAGCGGTAGCTCCTACAATGAGCAGTTCTTC
clone size: -; J gene: TRBJ1-4; V gene: TRBV4-1; D gene: -; CDR3 protein: CASSQETGTRNEKLFF; CDR3 DNA: TGCGCCAGCAGCCAAGAAACCGGGACACGGAATGAAAAACTGTTTTTT
clone size: -; J gene: TRBJ1-6; V gene: TRBV5-1; D gene: TRBD1; CDR3 protein: CASSSTGAGSPLHF; CDR3 DNA: TGCGCCAGCAGCTCGACAGGGGCTGGTTCACCCCTCCACTTT
clone size: -; J gene: TRBJ1-1; V gene: TRBV4-1; D gene: TRBD1; CDR3 protein: CASSQDRAQGGTEAFF; CDR3 DNA: TGCGCCAGCAGCCAAGATCGCGCACAGGGGGGCACTGAAGCTTTCTTT
clone size: -; J gene: TRBJ2-3; V gene: TRBV6-5; D gene: TRBD1; CDR3 protein: CATLKPGQGSDTQYF; CDR3 DNA: TGTGCCACGCTAAAACCGGGACAGGGGTCGGATACGCAGTATTTT
clone size: -; J gene: TRBJ2-2; V gene: TRBV11-1; D gene: TRBD2; CDR3 protein: CASSLYAGDTGELFF; CDR3 DNA: TGTGCCAGCAGCTTATATGCGGGAGACACCGGGGAGCTGTTTTTT
clone size: -; J gene: TRBJ1-1; V gene: TRBV5-1; D gene: TRBD1; CDR3 protein: CASSEGQGGSFTEAFF; CDR3 DNA: TGCGCCAGCAGCGAAGGACAGGGGGGGAGTTTTACTGAAGCTTTCTTT
clone size: -; J gene: TRBJ2-5; V gene: TRBV27; D gene: -; CDR3 protein: CASSFKVAQTQYF; CDR3 DNA: TGTGCCAGCAGTTTTAAGGTGGCGCAGACCCAGTACTTC
clone size: -; J gene: TRBJ1-1; V gene: TRBV11-2; D gene: -; CDR3 protein: CASSLEGIGSTEAFF; CDR3 DNA: TGTGCCAGCAGCTTAGAAGGTATCGGGAGCACTGAAGCTTTCTTT
clone size: once; J gene: TRBJ2-7; V gene: TRBV5-6; D gene: TRBD2; CDR3 protein: CASSLGLAGFAHEQYF; CDR3 DNA: TGTGCCAGCAGCTTGGGACTAGCGGGATTTGCCCACGAGCAGTACTTC
clone size: -; J gene: TRBJ1-1; V gene: TRBV11-2; D gene: -; CDR3 protein: CASSLGVWGLNTEAFF; CDR3 DNA: TGTGCCAGCAGCTTAGGAGTCTGGGGCCTGAACACTGAAGCTTTCTTT
clone size: -; J gene: TRBJ2-1; V gene: TRBV27; D gene: -; CDR3 protein: CASSLFGGEEDEQFF; CDR3 DNA: TGTGCCAGCAGTTTATTCGGGGGAGAGGAAGATGAGCAGTTCTTC
clone size: -; J gene: TRBJ2-7; V gene: TRBV18; D gene: TRBD1; CDR3 protein: CASSPQDRSLFYEQYF; CDR3 DNA: TGTGCCAGCTCACCGCAGGACAGGAGCCTATTCTACGAGCAGTACTTC
clone size: -; J gene: TRBJ1-5; V gene: TRBV15; D gene: -; CDR3 protein: CATSRGWGGNQPQHF; CDR3 DNA: TGTGCCACCAGCAGGGGGTGGGGTGGCAATCAGCCCCAGCATTTT
clone size: -; J gene: TRBJ1-2; V gene: TRBV5-1; D gene: -; CDR3 protein: CASSFRVDYGYTF; CDR3 DNA: TGCGCCAGCAGCTTCAGGGTAGACTATGGCTACACCTTC
clone size: -; J gene: TRBJ2-1; V gene: TRBV11-2; D gene: TRBD2; CDR3 protein: CASSPRTSPSSYNEQFF; CDR3 DNA: TGTGCCAGCAGCCCGCGGACTAGCCCATCCTCCTACAATGAGCAGTTCTTC
clone size: -; J gene: TRBJ1-1; V gene: TRBV10-2; D gene: -; CDR3 protein: CASSVELEAFF; CDR3 DNA: TGCGCCAGCAGTGTTGAACTTGAAGCTTTCTTT
clone size: -; J gene: TRBJ1-2; V gene: TRBV5-1; D gene: -; CDR3 protein: CASSNKRTVNYGYTF; CDR3 DNA: TGCGCCAGCAGTAATAAAAGGACAGTTAACTATGGCTACACCTTC
clone size: -; J gene: TRBJ1-2; V gene: TRBV5-6; D gene: -; CDR3 protein: CASSLNSGLYGYTF; CDR3 DNA: TGTGCCAGCAGCTTGAACTCCGGGCTCTATGGCTACACCTTC
clone size: -; J gene: TRBJ2-4; V gene: TRBV2; D gene: -; CDR3 protein: CASSVSGLTKNIQYF; CDR3 DNA: TGTGCCAGCAGCGTTTCCGGGTTGACCAAAAACATTCAGTACTTC
clone size: -; J gene: TRBJ1-1; V gene: TRBV4-1; D gene: -; CDR3 protein: CASSPIGGYEAFF; CDR3 DNA: TGCGCCAGCAGCCCCATTGGGGGATATGAAGCTTTCTTT
clone size: -; J gene: TRBJ1-1; V gene: TRBV11-2; D gene: -; CDR3 protein: CASSTRDVGGTEAFF; CDR3 DNA: TGTGCCAGCAGCACGAGGGACGTCGGTGGCACTGAAGCTTTCTTT
clone size: -; J gene: TRBJ2-7; V gene: TRBV15; D gene: TRBD2; CDR3 protein: CATSIAGLGSYEQYF; CDR3 DNA: TGTGCCACCAGCATAGCGGGCCTTGGCTCCTACGAGCAGTACTTC
clone size: once; J gene: TRBJ2-7; V gene: TRBV30; D gene: -; CDR3 protein: CAWTQPGVDRPLYF; CDR3 DNA: TGTGCCTGGACCCAACCAGGAGTCGACCGTCCTTTGTACTTC
clone size: once; J gene: TRBJ2-7; V gene: TRBV18; D gene: TRBD1; CDR3 protein: CASSPSGGADEQYF; CDR3 DNA: TGTGCCAGCTCACCTTCAGGGGGCGCGGACGAGCAGTACTTC
clone size: -; J gene: TRBJ2-2; V gene: TRBV9; D gene: TRBD1; CDR3 protein: CASSVGTGDPGELFF; CDR3 DNA: TGTGCCAGCAGCGTCGGGACAGGGGACCCCGGGGAGCTGTTTTTT
clone size: -; J gene: TRBJ2-2; V gene: TRBV29-1; D gene: -; CDR3 protein: CSVMDTYTGELFF; CDR3 DNA: TGCAGCGTAATGGACACGTACACCGGGGAGCTGTTTTTT
clone size: once; J gene: TRBJ1-2; V gene: TRBV29-1; D gene: -; CDR3 protein: CSVIPDGNYGYTF; CDR3 DNA: TGCAGCGTTATACCGGATGGTAACTATGGCTACACCTTC
clone size: -; J gene: TRBJ1-1; V gene: TRBV19; D gene: -; CDR3 protein: CASSHQVSEAFF; CDR3 DNA: TGTGCCAGTAGTCACCAGGTATCTGAAGCTTTCTTT
clone size: -; J gene: TRBJ1-4; V gene: TRBV19; D gene: -; CDR3 protein: CASSGERVNEKLFF; CDR3 DNA: TGTGCCAGTAGTGGGGAACGGGTTAATGAAAAACTGTTTTTT
clone size: -; J gene: TRBJ2-2; V gene: TRBV21-1; D gene: -; CDR3 protein: CASSLKGKSGTGGARGDTGELFF; CDR3 DNA: TGTGCCAGCAGCCTTAAGGGGAAGAGCGGGACAGGGGGCGCCAGGGGCGACACCGGGGAGCTGTTTTTT
clone size: -; J gene: TRBJ1-1; V gene: TRBV5-6; D gene: -; CDR3 protein: CASSLAVSPKAFF; CDR3 DNA: TGTGCCAGCAGCTTGGCTGTAAGTCCTAAAGCTTTCTTT
clone size: -; J gene: TRBJ2-5; V gene: TRBV7-8; D gene: TRBD2; CDR3 protein: CASSSQRGEETQYF; CDR3 DNA: TGTGCCAGCAGCTCCCAACGGGGGGAAGAGACCCAGTACTTC
clone size: -; J gene: TRBJ2-1; V gene: TRBV5-1; D gene: TRBD2; CDR3 protein: CASSFRLASSYNEQFF; CDR3 DNA: TGCGCCAGCAGCTTTCGACTAGCGTCCTCCTACAATGAGCAGTTCTTC
clone size: -; J gene: TRBJ2-3; V gene: TRBV6-5; D gene: -; CDR3 protein: CASSPPGGVDTQYF; CDR3 DNA: TGTGCCAGCAGCCCCCCGGGCGGGGTTGATACGCAGTATTTT
clone size: -; J gene: TRBJ2-1; V gene: TRBV19; D gene: -; CDR3 protein: CASSITSGAFRISEQFF; CDR3 DNA: TGTGCCAGTAGTATTACCTCCGGGGCTTTTCGGATCAGTGAGCAGTTCTTC
clone size: -; J gene: TRBJ2-3; V gene: TRBV11-2; D gene: -; CDR3 protein: CASSLGGDRQNTQYF; CDR3 DNA: TGTGCCAGCAGCTTAGGGGGTGACAGGCAAAATACGCAGTATTTT
clone size: -; J gene: TRBJ2-3; V gene: TRBV7-9; D gene: TRBD2; CDR3 protein: CASSDGGGTDTQYF; CDR3 DNA: TGTGCCAGCAGTGACGGGGGGGGCACAGATACGCAGTATTTT
clone size: few; J gene: TRBJ2-7; V gene: TRBV5-6; D gene: -; CDR3 protein: CASSLLAGNEQYF; CDR3 DNA: TGTGCCAGCAGCTTGCTGGCGGGCAACGAGCAGTACTTC
clone size: -; J gene: TRBJ2-7; V gene: TRBV9; D gene: -; CDR3 protein: CASSAGVSYEQYF; CDR3 DNA: TGTGCCAGCAGCGCCGGGGTTTCCTACGAGCAGTACTTC
clone size: -; J gene: TRBJ2-4; V gene: TRBV4-1; D gene: TRBD2; CDR3 protein: CASSQDSVAGGPGKNIQYF; CDR3 DNA: TGCGCCAGCAGCCAAGATTCGGTAGCGGGGGGGCCAGGCAAAAACATTCAGTACTTC
clone size: -; J gene: TRBJ1-5; V gene: TRBV6-1; D gene: -; CDR3 protein: CASSEMWGGDQPQHF; CDR3 DNA: TGTGCCAGCAGTGAAATGTGGGGGGGAGATCAGCCCCAGCATTTT
clone size: -; J gene: TRBJ2-5; V gene: TRBV2; D gene: -; CDR3 protein: CASSWAGPQETQYF; CDR3 DNA: TGTGCCAGCAGTTGGGCGGGTCCACAAGAGACCCAGTACTTC
clone size: -; J gene: TRBJ2-1; V gene: TRBV4-3; D gene: -; CDR3 protein: CASSQGSHEQFF; CDR3 DNA: TGCGCCAGCAGCCAAGGGTCCCATGAGCAGTTCTTC